These T cell receptor beta chains were read from a single sample in a study of HIV-infected children after antiretroviral therapy interruption. TCRdb called the 3' RACE reads again in MiXCR, with one record for every CDR3 protein. The profile shows some 40,000 distinct CDR3 sequences, about 6% of them singletons. The source was CD45RA+ CD4+ T cells from PBMCs, pooled from several time points, collected from a donor given antiretroviral therapy, either interrupted or continuous. These receptor sequences come from a pool of human donors with HIV. CDR3s include the opening cysteine and the closing phenylalanine or tryptophan. Fields, in order: J gene, clone size, V gene, D gene, CDR3 protein, CDR3 DNA. A D gene is named only where the DNA matches it firmly. The size field is filled for only some rows; it gives once, few, many or a size class.

j_gene: TRBJ1-3; abundance: many; v_gene: TRBV2; d_gene: .; CDR3aa: CASSDWGKAGNTIYF; CDR3nt: TGTGCCAGCAGTGACTGGGGGAAAGCCGGAAACACCATATATTTT
j_gene: TRBJ2-5; abundance: many; v_gene: TRBV23-1; d_gene: .; CDR3aa: CASRRPGSQETQYF; CDR3nt: TGCGCCAGCAGACGCCCGGGATCCCAAGAGACCCAGTACTTC
j_gene: TRBJ2-7; abundance: many; v_gene: TRBV15; d_gene: TRBD1; CDR3aa: CATSRDRDRGYEQYF; CDR3nt: TGTGCCACCAGCAGAGACCGGGACAGGGGATACGAGCAGTACTTC
j_gene: TRBJ2-5; abundance: many; v_gene: TRBV20-1; d_gene: .; CDR3aa: CSARDFQGGGETQYF; CDR3nt: TGCAGTGCTAGAGATTTTCAGGGAGGCGGGGAGACCCAGTACTTC
j_gene: TRBJ1-6; abundance: .; v_gene: TRBV19; d_gene: .; CDR3aa: CASSIYTGAPNSPLHF; CDR3nt: TGTGCCAGTAGTATATATACGGGGGCTCCGAATTCACCCCTCCACTTT
j_gene: TRBJ2-5; abundance: .; v_gene: TRBV12-3/TRBV12-4; d_gene: .; CDR3aa: CASSLRGRSNGETQYF; CDR3nt: TGTGCCAGCAGTTTACGGGGACGGTCTAATGGGGAGACCCAGTACTTC
j_gene: TRBJ1-1; abundance: many; v_gene: TRBV29-1; d_gene: .; CDR3aa: CSVETVMNTEAFF; CDR3nt: TGCAGCGTTGAAACGGTCATGAACACTGAAGCTTTCTTT
j_gene: TRBJ2-7; abundance: many; v_gene: TRBV7-2; d_gene: .; CDR3aa: CASSLNPPLTTGAYEQYF; CDR3nt: TGTGCCAGCAGCTTAAACCCCCCACTTACGACAGGAGCCTACGAGCAGTACTTC
j_gene: TRBJ2-3; abundance: many; v_gene: TRBV29-1; d_gene: .; CDR3aa: CSVEEGGPYDTQYF; CDR3nt: TGCAGCGTTGAAGAGGGGGGGCCCTACGATACGCAGTATTTT
j_gene: TRBJ2-1; abundance: few; v_gene: TRBV20-1; d_gene: .; CDR3aa: CSARETIYNEQFF; CDR3nt: TGCAGTGCTAGAGAAACTATTTACAATGAGCAGTTCTTC
j_gene: TRBJ2-3; abundance: few; v_gene: TRBV23-1; d_gene: .; CDR3aa: CASSPTDRGLSPDTQYF; CDR3nt: TGCGCCAGCAGTCCAACCGATCGGGGCCTCTCCCCCGATACGCAGTATTTT
j_gene: TRBJ2-7; abundance: few; v_gene: TRBV12-3/TRBV12-4; d_gene: TRBD2; CDR3aa: CASSLGGGPYEQYF; CDR3nt: TGTGCCAGCAGTTTGGGCGGGGGGCCGTACGAGCAGTACTTC
j_gene: TRBJ2-7; abundance: many; v_gene: TRBV6-5; d_gene: TRBD2; CDR3aa: CASALAVTYEQYF; CDR3nt: TGTGCCAGTGCACTAGCGGTGACCTACGAGCAGTACTTC
j_gene: TRBJ1-2; abundance: few; v_gene: TRBV21-1; d_gene: .; CDR3aa: CASSKNPRDSDSRDGYTF; CDR3nt: TGTGCCAGCAGCAAAAACCCGCGCGACTCAGACAGCCGGGATGGCTACACCTTC
j_gene: TRBJ2-5; abundance: .; v_gene: TRBV20-1; d_gene: .; CDR3aa: CSARDHDQNSETQYF; CDR3nt: TGCAGTGCTAGAGATCACGACCAAAACTCAGAGACCCAGTACTTC
j_gene: TRBJ2-1; abundance: many; v_gene: TRBV9; d_gene: TRBD2; CDR3aa: CASSPGTSGRDEQFF; CDR3nt: TGTGCCAGCAGCCCCGGGACTAGCGGGAGAGATGAGCAGTTCTTC
j_gene: TRBJ2-3; abundance: .; v_gene: TRBV20-1; d_gene: TRBD2; CDR3aa: CSARTSGALVTQYF; CDR3nt: TGCAGTGCTCGTACTAGCGGTGCGCTGGTTACGCAGTATTTT
j_gene: TRBJ2-5; abundance: many; v_gene: TRBV19; d_gene: .; CDR3aa: CASGSTGTIVF; CDR3nt: TGTGCCAGTGGGTCTACCGGGACAATTGTATTC
j_gene: TRBJ2-3; abundance: many; v_gene: TRBV29-1; d_gene: TRBD1; CDR3aa: CSVADLRTGGMNTQYF; CDR3nt: TGCAGCGTTGCAGACCTTCGGACAGGGGGCATGAATACGCAGTATTTT
j_gene: TRBJ2-1; abundance: many; v_gene: TRBV20-1; d_gene: .; CDR3aa: CSALTQNEQFF; CDR3nt: TGCAGTGCCCTTACACAAAATGAGCAGTTCTTC
j_gene: TRBJ1-6; abundance: many; v_gene: TRBV19; d_gene: .; CDR3aa: CASSPYNSPLYF; CDR3nt: TGTGCCAGCAGTCCCTATAATTCGCCCCTCTACTTT
j_gene: TRBJ1-1; abundance: few; v_gene: TRBV6-2/TRBV6-3; d_gene: .; CDR3aa: CASSYVSSNQVWDPEAFF; CDR3nt: TGTGCCAGCAGTTACGTCAGCAGCAACCAGGTGTGGGATCCCGAAGCTTTCTTT
j_gene: TRBJ1-5; abundance: many; v_gene: TRBV6-2/TRBV6-3; d_gene: .; CDR3aa: CASSYSNNQPQHF; CDR3nt: TGTGCCAGCAGTTACTCCAACAATCAGCCCCAGCATTTT